This T cell receptor beta chain derives from a study of T cell clusters in autoimmune cytopenias (dated by TCRdb to 2018 to 2020). About the study as a whole: The median TRB sequencing depth was approximately 50,000 reads per sample, and the median number of distinct TRB clonotypes was around 2,200 per sample. Alongside healthy, CLL and autoimmune hepatitis controls, autoimmune cytopenia patients had their peripheral blood TRB and IGH repertoires sequenced at active disease and again during treatment follow-up. The study aimed to test whether autoimmune cytopenia patients carry a disease-specific immune repertoire signature usable as a blood-based biomarker. Points the paper makes about the study in general: In the comparison of secondary cytopenia with CLL, no cluster-lack signature showed up, apparently because the dominant lymphoma-associated repertoire masked the signature. The TRB repertoire shifts, including less even repertoires in secondary cytopenia and CLL, mostly reflected lymphoma bias and not autoimmunity. GLIPH results suggested that primary autoimmune cytopenia patients were missing physiological T cell clusters, with 51 clusters found only in healthy donors compared with approximately 16 found only in patients. The T cell clusters were defined only in silico, and the functional role of the clusters was left to be validated experimentally. Healthy donors showed almost three-fold more exclusive TRB clusters than active autoimmune hepatitis patients, consistent with an autoimmunity-wide signature.

TRB rearrangements were amplified by multiplex PCR using a touch-down protocol with TRB-A and TRB-B primer pools mixed in one tube. Illumina adapters and sample indices were added to the amplicons through two consecutive PCR reactions performed with Phusion HS II polymerase. The amplicons were purified from gel with the NucleoSpin Gel and PCR Clean-up kit, after which the amplicons were quantified by Qubit and checked for quality on an Agilent 2100 Bioanalyzer. Sequencing of the libraries was done on an Illumina MiSeq with 600-cycle, single-indexed, paired-end runs. Regarding the original processing steps: MiXCR version 2.1.12, together with the default MiXCR reference library, was used to align and assemble the TRB reads. A clone was defined by each unique CDR3 nucleotide sequence, and analysis was restricted to productive sequences with at least two reads. Repertoire diversity was assessed with alpha-parameterized diversity profiles (alpha 0 to 5), including the Shannon (alpha 1) and Simpson (alpha 2) indices, which were computed with an R script. Combinatorial TRB VJ usage was calculated with the tcR package and was compared between cohorts by principal component analysis performed with ade4. GLIPH clustering of TCRbeta CDR3s was carried out on cohort pairs matched by age and read depth, and cluster frequencies were compared by Wilcoxon test. Once TCRdb had reprocessed the reads, it stored one entry per CDR3 protein sequence and supplied no DNA. TCRdb's processing, not the authors', yielded these V and J calls. This sample's clone table shows approximately 6,600 distinct CDR3 sequences. Of the sample, 4.9% falls within the top ten clones.

Each sample's TRB amplification started from 250 ng of peripheral blood genomic DNA, which corresponds to tens of thousands of genome equivalents. CDR1 and CDR2 (SGHNT, YYREEE) derive from the germline V gene (reference sequence). The CDR3 runs 16 residues from the cysteine to the phenylalanine. Nucleotide data are not available. Frequency alone marks this clonotype as medium-sized (0.01 to 0.1%); no count is stored. Its specific antigen is unknown. The sequencing input was peripheral blood. The rearrangement combines TRBV5-4 with TRBJ2-3; with no DNA, the TCRdb D assignment of TRBD2 cannot be verified. This TCR was sampled from a human donor with an autoimmune cytopenia or autoimmune hepatitis (not recorded which). The encoded CDR3 is CASKGLSGGATDTQYF.